The 20 T cell receptor beta chains presented below share a single source sample, sequenced in a study of blood T cells in healthy people across ages. It was with a sample-barcoded 5' primer and a J-beta primer mix that a second PCR of about 6 to 12 cycles was run. TCRdb independently ran MiXCR on the 5' RACE reads; one entry per CDR3 protein. Counted here are about 930,000 distinct CDR3 sequences, almost 30% occurring once; the ten biggest clones make up about a tenth. Another study also made use of these data, one on T cells of mothers and their children.

What was sequenced was blood. The receptors come from a woman aged 40 to 50 in good health.

This clonotype was found a few times. The rearrangement links TRBV7-8 to TRBJ2-7; D is undetermined. Trimming shortened V by 1 base and J by 4 bases, and 8 bases separated the two germline ends. Germline lookup yields CDR1 SGHVS and CDR2 FQNEAQ. The CDR3 extends over 13 amino acids. The CDR3 bases are TGTGCCAGCAGCTTAGTTGTCGGTTACGAGCAGTACTTC. The encoded protein is CASSLVVGYEQYF.

The chain carries TRBV4-2 and TRBJ2-3; D gene unclear. From germline, CDR1 is LGHNA and CDR2 YNFKEQ. Trimming removed 3 bases from V and 4 bases from J, with 5 bases in between. The CDR3 spans 12 residues. The CDR3 loop reads CASSQPSDTQYF. DNA of the CDR3: TGTGCCAGCAGCCAGCCTTCAGATACGCAGTATTTT.

The chain employs TRBV20-1 and TRBJ1-2; 9 nucleotides match TRBD1. CDR3 size: 13 residues. Germline trimming cut 3 bases from V and 10 bases from J; bases unmatched to any gene: 9. Germline V gives CDR1 DFQATT, CDR2 SNEGSKA (reference sequence). CDR3 bases: TGCAGTGCTAGTCCCGGGACAGGGCACGACTACACCTTC. It codes for CSASPGTGHDYTF.

Ten or more counts support this clonotype. The V call is TRBV20-1, the J call TRBJ1-6; 8 nucleotides line up with TRBD1. The CDR3 totals 14 residues. Trimming at V came to 6 bases and at J to 7 bases, leaving 8 bases not matched to a gene. The germline gives CDR1 DFQATT, CDR2 SNEGSKA (reference sequence). The CDR3 is CSAALNRGNSPLHF. CDR3 coding DNA: TGCAGTGCAGCCCTAAACAGGGGGAATTCACCCCTCCACTTT.

This clonotype was observed a handful of times. CDR3 protein: CSVEGLGQGHSYEQYF. CDR3 bases: TGCAGCGTTGAAGGGTTGGGACAGGGGCACTCCTACGAGCAGTACTTC. V gene TRBV29-1 combines with J gene TRBJ2-7, with 10 bases identical to TRBD1. V trimming: 1 base; J trimming: 0 bases; junction bases outside the gene matches: 6. The CDR3 has 16 residues. CDR1 and CDR2 (germline): SQVTM, ANQGSEA.

This chain uses TRBV7-2 with TRBJ1-5; no firm D call. The J call may be wrong; the DNA end is better matched by TRBJ2-3. The CDR3 sequence is 12 residues long. CDR1 SGHTA and CDR2 FQGNSA come from the germline V gene. The CDR3 is CASSAFNQPQYF. As DNA, the CDR3 is TGTGCCAGCAGCGCATTCAATCAGCCCCAGTATTTT.

This clonotype was detected many times. The V gene is TRBV6-1, the J gene TRBJ2-4; D possibly corresponds to TRBD1 (6 bases). The germline V and J ends were trimmed by 1 base and 7 bases, with 17 bases remaining between them. CDR3 length: 16 amino acids. Germline V gene data show CDR1 as MNHNS and CDR2 as SASEGT. The DNA for the CDR3 is TGTGCCAGCAGTGAAGATGGAGGCAGGGGTGCGAACATTCAGTACTTC. Its protein is CASSEDGGRGANIQYF.

This clonotype was recorded many times. Because the CDR3's place on the DNA is in doubt, the DNA is left out and the CDR3 is given as listed by TCRdb. This rearrangement joins TRBV29-1 to TRBJ1-2; the table's TRBD1 call for D was not verified on the DNA. Germline V lookup: CDR1 SQVTM, CDR2 ANQGSEA. The CDR3 region is 11 residues in length, termini included. CDR3: CSVGQGIGHTF.

This clonotype has a handful of counts. One base away lies a much larger clone, so this may be a sequencing read error. The V and J genes are TRBV20-1 and TRBJ2-5; perhaps TRBD1 as D (6 bases). The germline V gene has CDR1 DFQATT and CDR2 SNEGSKA (reference sequence). With 6 bases removed from V and 11 bases from J, the gap between germline ends came to 19 bases. CDR3 size: 12 residues. This chain's CDR3 is CSAQLQGNEQYF. The CDR3 DNA sequence: TGCAGTGCCCAATTACAGGGAAATGAGCAGTACTTC.

A few counts support this clonotype. This rearrangement joins TRBV7-2 to TRBJ1-6; D might be TRBD1 (5 bases). The CDR3 consists of 18 residues. Germline CDR1 and CDR2: SGHTA and FQGNSA. V was trimmed by 4 bases and J by 3 bases, leaving 19 bases between them. In nucleotides, the CDR3 is TGTGCCAGCAGCTCCCCATTATTCCGACAGCGCTATAATTCACCCCTCCACTTT. Amino acids: CASSSPLFRQRYNSPLHF.

The chain employs TRBV5-5 and TRBJ1-6, with D hard to call. Trimming took off 6 bases at V and 4 bases at J, with 17 bases between the two ends. Germline-derived CDR1 and CDR2 are SGHKS and YYEKEE (reference sequence). The CDR3 has 16 residues. This chain's CDR3 is CASTEQPNMYNSPLHF. CDR3 sequence (DNA): TGTGCCAGCACCGAGCAGCCAAACATGTATAATTCACCCCTCCACTTT.

The CDR3 here is CASSPQVALATNEKLFF. The CDR3 region has the DNA TGTGCCAGCAGCCCCCAAGTAGCTCTTGCAACTAATGAAAAACTGTTTTTT. V usage is TRBV7-2 and J usage is TRBJ1-4; D unresolved. In germline, CDR1 is SGHTA, CDR2 FQGNSA. The CDR3 consists of 17 residues. Trimming took 5 bases from V and 0 from J, leaving 16 bases between them.

J is TRBJ1-1 and V is TRBV3-1; D is unclear. V was pared by 1 base and J by 11 bases, with 11 bases between. The CDR3 runs to 12 residues. Germline V gene sequence: CDR1 LGHDT, CDR2 YNNKEL (reference sequence). The CDR3 spells CASSQGDTKAFF. The CDR3 region has the DNA TGTGCCAGCAGCCAAGGAGACACGAAGGCTTTCTTT.

At least ten counts were recorded for this clonotype. This chain connects TRBV4-1 to TRBJ2-7; TRBD2 matches 8 bases. The CDR3 loop spans 15 amino acids. Unmatched junction bases numbered 4, after V lost 1 base and J lost 2 bases. CDR1 MGHRA and CDR2 YSYEKL come from the germline V gene. The CDR3 DNA is TGCGCCAGCAGCCAAGCGCGGGGGGACACCTACGAGCAGTACTTC. This encodes CASSQARGDTYEQYF.

Note on this clonotype: One end of the junction does not line up with germline, which may come from a read error. The rearrangement joins TRBV27 to TRBJ2-3, with D perhaps assigned TRBD1 or TRBD2 (6 bases each). The CDR3 sequence is 15 residues long. In germline, CDR1 is MNHEY, CDR2 SMNVEV (reference sequence). The CDR3 bases are TGTGCCAGCAGTTTGTCGGGGGCTAGCACAGATACGCGGTATTTT. It codes for CASSLSGASTDTRYF.

This clonotype occurred many times. V and J are TRBV12-3 or TRBV12-4 and TRBJ2-5; 11 bases align to TRBD1. The CDR3 is made up of 15 amino acids. V gave up 5 bases and J gave up 4 bases; unmatched junction bases: 6. CDR3 loop: CASSGAGTGGETQYF. The CDR3 DNA reads TGTGCCAGCAGTGGGGCTGGGACAGGGGGAGAGACCCAGTACTTC.

In its sample, this clonotype was seen a few times. The V and J genes are TRBV12-3 or TRBV12-4 and TRBJ1-4, with unresolved D. This CDR3 is built from 12 residues. The V and J ends lost 3 bases and 12 bases respectively, with 11 bases between them. CDR3 in DNA: TGTGCCAGCAGTTTGCCCGCACCCGAACTGTTTTTT. Translated: CASSLPAPELFF.

J is TRBJ1-3 and V is TRBV20-1, with 7 bases identical to TRBD1. The germline V gene has CDR1 DFQATT and CDR2 SNEGSKA (reference sequence). The CDR3 covers 13 residues. J was trimmed by 3 bases and V by 6 bases; bases with no gene match: 5. CDR3 in amino acids: CSAGGAFGNTIYF. In nucleotides, the CDR3 is TGCAGTGCAGGGGGCGCCTTTGGAAACACCATATATTTT.

This clonotype was detected a few times. It may be a read error: a sequence one base away is much more abundant. V gene TRBV20-1 combines with J gene TRBJ2-3, with TRBD2 matching 10 bases. Germline assignment: CDR1 DFQATT and CDR2 SNEGSKA (reference sequence). The CDR3 consists of 15 residues. V was clipped by 6 bases and J by 6 bases; unmatched bases: 12. CDR3 residues: CSAITGTSDGDTQYF. DNA for the CDR3: TGCAGTGCCATAACCGGGACTAGCGATGGGGATACGCAGTATTTT.

The gene calls are TRBV20-1 and TRBJ1-2; TRBD1 is a possible D gene (6 bases). The germline V gene encodes CDR1 DFQATT and CDR2 SNEGSKA (reference sequence). The CDR3 sequence is 12 residues long. V lost 6 bases to trimming and J lost 7 bases, with 15 bases between them. The CDR3 loop reads CSAQGGGFGYTF. In DNA, the CDR3 is TGCAGTGCCCAAGGGGGTGGCTTTGGCTACACCTTC.